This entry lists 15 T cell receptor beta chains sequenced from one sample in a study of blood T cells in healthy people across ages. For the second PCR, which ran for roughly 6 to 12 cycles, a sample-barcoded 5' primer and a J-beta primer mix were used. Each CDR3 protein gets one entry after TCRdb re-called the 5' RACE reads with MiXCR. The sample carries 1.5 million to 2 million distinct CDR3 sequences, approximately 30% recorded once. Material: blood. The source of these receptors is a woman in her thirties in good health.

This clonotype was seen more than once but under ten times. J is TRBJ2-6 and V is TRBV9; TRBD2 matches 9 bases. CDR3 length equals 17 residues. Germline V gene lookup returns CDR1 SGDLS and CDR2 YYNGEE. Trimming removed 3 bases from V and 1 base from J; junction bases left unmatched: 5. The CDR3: CASSDPSGVSGANVLTF. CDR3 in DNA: TGTGCCAGCAGCGATCCTAGCGGGGTTTCTGGGGCCAACGTCCTGACTTTC.

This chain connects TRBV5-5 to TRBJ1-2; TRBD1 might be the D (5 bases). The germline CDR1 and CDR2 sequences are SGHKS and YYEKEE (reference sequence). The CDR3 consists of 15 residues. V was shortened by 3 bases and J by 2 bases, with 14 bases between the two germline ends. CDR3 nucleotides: TGTGCCAGCAGCTGGGGACGGGGGGTAAACTATGGCTACACCTTC. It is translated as CASSWGRGVNYGYTF.

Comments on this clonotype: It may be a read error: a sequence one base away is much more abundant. The CDR3 DNA sequence: TGTGCCAGCAGCTTAGTCGGGCTAGCCGAGACCCAGTTCTTC. This encodes CASSLVGLAETQFF. The chain couples TRBV7-2 to TRBJ2-1; maybe TRBD2 (5 bases). The CDR3 contains 14 residues. The germline CDR1 and CDR2 sequences are SGHTA and FQGNSA. V dropped 1 base and J dropped 13 bases, with 17 bases sitting between them. Looking up the rest from reference TRBV7-2 and TRBJ2-1 gives the full variable domain: GAGVSQSPSNKVTEKGKDVELRCDPISGHTALYWYRQSLGQGLEFLIYFQGNSAPDKSGLPSDRFSAERTGGSVSTLTIQRTQQEDSAVYLCASSLVGLAETQFFGPGTRLTVL.

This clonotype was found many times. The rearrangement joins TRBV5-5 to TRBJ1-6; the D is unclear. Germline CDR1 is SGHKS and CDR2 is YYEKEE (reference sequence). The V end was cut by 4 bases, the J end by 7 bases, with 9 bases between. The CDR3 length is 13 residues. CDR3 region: CASSQDGNSPLHF. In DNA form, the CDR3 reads TGTGCCAGCAGCCAGGACGGAAATTCACCCCTCCACTTT.

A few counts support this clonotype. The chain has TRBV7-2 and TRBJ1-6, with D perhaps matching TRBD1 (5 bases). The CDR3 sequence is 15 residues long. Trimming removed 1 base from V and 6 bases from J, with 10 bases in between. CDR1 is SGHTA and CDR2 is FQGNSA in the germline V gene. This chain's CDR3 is CASSLGAGTNSPLHF. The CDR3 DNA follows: TGTGCCAGCAGCTTAGGCGCAGGGACTAATTCACCCCTCCACTTT.

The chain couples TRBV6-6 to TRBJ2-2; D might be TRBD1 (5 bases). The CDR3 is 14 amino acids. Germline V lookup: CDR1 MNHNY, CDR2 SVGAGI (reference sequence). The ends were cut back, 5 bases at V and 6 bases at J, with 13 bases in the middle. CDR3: CASSIRQFPGELFF. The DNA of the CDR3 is TGTGCCAGCAGTATACGACAGTTCCCCGGGGAGCTGTTTTTT.

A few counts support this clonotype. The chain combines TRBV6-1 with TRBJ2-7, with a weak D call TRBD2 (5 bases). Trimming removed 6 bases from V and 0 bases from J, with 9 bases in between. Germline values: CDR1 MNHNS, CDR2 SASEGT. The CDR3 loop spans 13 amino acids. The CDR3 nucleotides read TGTGCCAGCAGGGGAGAAAACTCCTACGAGCAGTACTTC. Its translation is CASRGENSYEQYF.

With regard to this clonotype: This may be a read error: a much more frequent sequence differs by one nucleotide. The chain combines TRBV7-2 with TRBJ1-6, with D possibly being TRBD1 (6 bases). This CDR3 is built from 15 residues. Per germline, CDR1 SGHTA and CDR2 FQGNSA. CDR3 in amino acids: CASSSTGTPNSSLHF. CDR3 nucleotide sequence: TGTGCCAGCAGCTCCACCGGGACACCAAATTCATCCCTCCACTTT.

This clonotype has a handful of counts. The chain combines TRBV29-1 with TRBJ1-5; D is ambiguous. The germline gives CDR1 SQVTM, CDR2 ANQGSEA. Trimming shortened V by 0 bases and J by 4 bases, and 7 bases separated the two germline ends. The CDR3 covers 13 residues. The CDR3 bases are TGCAGCGTTGAAGAGGGTCTAAATCAGCCCCAGCATTTT. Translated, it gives CSVEEGLNQPQHF.

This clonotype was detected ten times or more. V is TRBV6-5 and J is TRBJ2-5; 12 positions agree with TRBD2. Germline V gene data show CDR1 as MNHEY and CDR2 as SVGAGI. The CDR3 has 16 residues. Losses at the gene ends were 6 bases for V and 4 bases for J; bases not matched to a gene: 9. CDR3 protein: CASRFSGTSGLETQYF. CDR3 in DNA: TGTGCCAGCAGATTCTCCGGGACTAGCGGGTTAGAGACCCAGTACTTC.

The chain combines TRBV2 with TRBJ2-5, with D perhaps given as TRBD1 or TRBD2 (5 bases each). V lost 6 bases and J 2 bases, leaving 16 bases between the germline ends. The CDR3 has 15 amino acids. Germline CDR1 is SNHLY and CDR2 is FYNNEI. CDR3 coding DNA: TGTGCCAGCAGCGCGAACTTGGGACCGCAAGAGACCCAGTACTTC. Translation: CASSANLGPQETQYF. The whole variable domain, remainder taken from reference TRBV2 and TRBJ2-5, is EPEVTQTPSHQVTQMGQEVILRCVPISNHLYFYWYRQILGQKVEFLVSFYNNEISEKSEIFDDQFSVERPDGSNFTLKIRSTKLEDSAMYFCASSANLGPQETQYFGPGTRLLVL.

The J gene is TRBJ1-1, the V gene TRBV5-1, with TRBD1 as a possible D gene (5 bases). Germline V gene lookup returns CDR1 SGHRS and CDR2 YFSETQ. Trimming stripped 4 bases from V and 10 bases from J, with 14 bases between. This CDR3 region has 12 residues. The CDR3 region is CASSRGGFGAFF. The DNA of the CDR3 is TGCGCCAGCAGCCGGGGGGGTTTCGGAGCTTTCTTT.

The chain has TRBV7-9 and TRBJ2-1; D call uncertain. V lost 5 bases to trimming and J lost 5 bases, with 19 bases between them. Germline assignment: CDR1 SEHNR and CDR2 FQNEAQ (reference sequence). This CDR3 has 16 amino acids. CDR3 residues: CASSLLDQSRNNEQFF. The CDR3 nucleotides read TGTGCCAGCAGCCTATTGGACCAATCGCGGAACAATGAGCAGTTCTTC.

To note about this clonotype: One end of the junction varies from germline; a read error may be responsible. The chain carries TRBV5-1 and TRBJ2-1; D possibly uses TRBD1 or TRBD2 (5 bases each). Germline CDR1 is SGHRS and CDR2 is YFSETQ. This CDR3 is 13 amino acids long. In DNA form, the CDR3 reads TGCGCCAGCGGCTTGGTGGGGGATAATGAGCAGTTCTTC. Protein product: CASGLVGDNEQFF.

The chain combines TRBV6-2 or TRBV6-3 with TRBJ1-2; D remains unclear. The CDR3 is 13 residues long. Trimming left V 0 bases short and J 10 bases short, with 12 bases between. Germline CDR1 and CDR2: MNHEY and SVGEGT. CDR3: CASSYSTLLAYTF. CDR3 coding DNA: TGTGCCAGCAGTTACTCGACTCTCCTAGCCTACACCTTC.